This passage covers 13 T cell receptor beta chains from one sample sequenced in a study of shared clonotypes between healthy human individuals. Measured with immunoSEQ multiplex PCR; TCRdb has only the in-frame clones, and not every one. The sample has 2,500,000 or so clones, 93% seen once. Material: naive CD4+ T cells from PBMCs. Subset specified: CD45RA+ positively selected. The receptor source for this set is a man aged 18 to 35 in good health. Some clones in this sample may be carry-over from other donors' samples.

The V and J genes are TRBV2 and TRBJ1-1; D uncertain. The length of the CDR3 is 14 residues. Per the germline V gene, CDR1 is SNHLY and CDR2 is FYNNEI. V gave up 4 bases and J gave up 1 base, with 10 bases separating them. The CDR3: CASSVRGGNTEAFF. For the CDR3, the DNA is TGTGCCAGCAGTGTACGGGGTGGGAACACTGAAGCTTTCTTT.

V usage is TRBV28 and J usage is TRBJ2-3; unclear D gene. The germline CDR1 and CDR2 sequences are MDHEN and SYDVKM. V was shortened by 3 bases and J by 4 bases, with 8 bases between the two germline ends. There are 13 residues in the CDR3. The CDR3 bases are TGTGCCAGCAGTTTCCCGCTCGCAGATACGCAGTATTTT. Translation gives CASSFPLADTQYF.

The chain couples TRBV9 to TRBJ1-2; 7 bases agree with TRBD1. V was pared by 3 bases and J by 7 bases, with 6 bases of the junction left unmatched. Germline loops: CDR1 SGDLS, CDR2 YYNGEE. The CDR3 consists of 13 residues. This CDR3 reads CASSETGFGGYTF. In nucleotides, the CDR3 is TGTGCCAGCAGCGAGACAGGGTTTGGTGGCTACACCTTC.

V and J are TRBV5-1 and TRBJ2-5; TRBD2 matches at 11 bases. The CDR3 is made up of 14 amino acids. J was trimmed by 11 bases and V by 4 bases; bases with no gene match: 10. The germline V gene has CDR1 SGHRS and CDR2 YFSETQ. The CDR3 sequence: CASSLAGGDSVQYF. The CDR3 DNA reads TGCGCCAGCAGCCTAGCGGGAGGAGACTCGGTGCAGTACTTC.

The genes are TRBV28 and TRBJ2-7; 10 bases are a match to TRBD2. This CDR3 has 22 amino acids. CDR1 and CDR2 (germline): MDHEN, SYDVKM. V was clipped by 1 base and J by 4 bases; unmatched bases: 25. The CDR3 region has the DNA TGTGCCAGCAGTTTATCGAGTTGGGTACCTAGCGGGGGCCTAGACCTACGGTACGAGCAGTACTTC. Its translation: CASSLSSWVPSGGLDLRYEQYF.

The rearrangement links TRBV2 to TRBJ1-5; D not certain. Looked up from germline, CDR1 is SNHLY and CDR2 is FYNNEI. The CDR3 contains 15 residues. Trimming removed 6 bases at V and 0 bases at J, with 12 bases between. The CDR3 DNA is TGTGCCAGCAGGGTGGAGCAACTTAGCAATCAGCCCCAGCATTTT. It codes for CASRVEQLSNQPQHF.

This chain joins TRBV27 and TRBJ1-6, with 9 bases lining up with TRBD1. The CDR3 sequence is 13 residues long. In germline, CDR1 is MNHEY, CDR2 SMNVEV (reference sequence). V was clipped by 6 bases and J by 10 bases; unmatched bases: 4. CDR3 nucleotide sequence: TGTGCCAGCAGCCAGACAGGGGGATCACCCCTCCACTTT. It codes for CASSQTGGSPLHF.

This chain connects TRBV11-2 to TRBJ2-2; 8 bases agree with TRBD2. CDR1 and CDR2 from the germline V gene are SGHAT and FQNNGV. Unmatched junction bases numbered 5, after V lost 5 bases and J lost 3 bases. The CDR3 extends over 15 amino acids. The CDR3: CASSLTAGDTGELFF. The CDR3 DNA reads TGTGCCAGCAGCCTTACAGCGGGAGACACCGGGGAGCTGTTTTTT.

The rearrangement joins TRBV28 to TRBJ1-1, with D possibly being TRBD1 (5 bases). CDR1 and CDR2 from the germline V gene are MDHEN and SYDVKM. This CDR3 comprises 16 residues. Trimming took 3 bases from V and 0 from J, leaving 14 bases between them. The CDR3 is CASSLLGAPMNTEAFF. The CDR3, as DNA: TGTGCCAGCAGTTTGCTAGGGGCGCCCATGAACACTGAAGCTTTCTTT. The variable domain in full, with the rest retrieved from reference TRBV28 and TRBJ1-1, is DVKVTQSSRYLVKRTGEKVFLECVQDMDHENMFWYRQDPGLGLRLIYFSYDVKMKEKGDIPEGYSVSREKKERFSLILESASTNQTSMYLCASSLLGAPMNTEAFFGQGTRLTVV.

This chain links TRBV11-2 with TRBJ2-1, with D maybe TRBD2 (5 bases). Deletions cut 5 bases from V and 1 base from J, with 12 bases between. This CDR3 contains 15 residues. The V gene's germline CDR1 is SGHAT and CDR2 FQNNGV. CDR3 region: CASSLLGDSYNEQFF. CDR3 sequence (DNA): TGTGCCAGCAGCCTCCTCGGGGATTCCTACAATGAGCAGTTCTTC. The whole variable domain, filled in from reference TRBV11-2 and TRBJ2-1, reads EAGVAQSPRYKIIEKRQSVAFWCNPISGHATLYWYQQILGQGPKLLIQFQNNGVVDDSQLPKDRFSAERLKGVDSTLKIQPAKLEDSAVYLCASSLLGDSYNEQFFGPGTRLTVL.

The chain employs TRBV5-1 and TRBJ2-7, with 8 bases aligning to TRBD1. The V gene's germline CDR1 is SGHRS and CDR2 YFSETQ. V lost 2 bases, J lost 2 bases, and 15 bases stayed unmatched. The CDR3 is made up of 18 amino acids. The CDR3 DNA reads TGCGCCAGCAGCTTCCAGATGACAGGGGAGCGTGAGCCCTACGAGCAGTACTTC. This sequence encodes CASSFQMTGEREPYEQYF.

The DNA for the CDR3 is TGTGCCAGCAGTGAACGGGCAACTAATGAAAAACTGTTTTTT. This sequence encodes CASSERATNEKLFF. The V and J genes are TRBV6-1 and TRBJ1-4; D unclear. Germline V gene sequence: CDR1 MNHNS, CDR2 SASEGT. This CDR3 has 14 amino acids. V shed 2 bases and J shed 0 bases, with 4 bases lying between them.

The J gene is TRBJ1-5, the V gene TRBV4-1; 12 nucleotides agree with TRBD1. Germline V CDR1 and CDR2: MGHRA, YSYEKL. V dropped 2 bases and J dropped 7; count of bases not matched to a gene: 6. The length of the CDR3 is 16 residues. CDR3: CASSQRDRGRGQPQHF. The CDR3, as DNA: TGCGCCAGCAGCCAAAGGGACAGGGGGCGCGGGCAGCCCCAGCATTTT.